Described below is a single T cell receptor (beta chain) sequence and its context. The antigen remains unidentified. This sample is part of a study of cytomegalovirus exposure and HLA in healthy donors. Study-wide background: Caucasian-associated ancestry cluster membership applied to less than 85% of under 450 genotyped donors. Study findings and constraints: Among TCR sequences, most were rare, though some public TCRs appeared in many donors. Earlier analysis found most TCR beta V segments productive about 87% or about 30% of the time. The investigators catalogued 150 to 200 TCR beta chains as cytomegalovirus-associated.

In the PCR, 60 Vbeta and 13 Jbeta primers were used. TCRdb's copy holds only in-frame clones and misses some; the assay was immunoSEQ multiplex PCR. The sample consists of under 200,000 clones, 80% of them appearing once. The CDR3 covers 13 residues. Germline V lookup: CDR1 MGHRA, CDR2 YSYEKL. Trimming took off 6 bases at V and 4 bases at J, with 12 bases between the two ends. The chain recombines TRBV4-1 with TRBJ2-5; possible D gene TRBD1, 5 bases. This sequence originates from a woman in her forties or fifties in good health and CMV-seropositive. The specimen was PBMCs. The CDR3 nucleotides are TGCGCCAGCAGTCCATTTAGGGGAGAGACCCAGTACTTC. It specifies CASSPFRGETQYF.